This T cell receptor beta chain was recorded in a study of blood T cell repertoires in COVID-19. Study at large: Donors in the United States, Italy and Spain gave samples during acute or convalescent COVID-19. T cells, B-cell-depleted T cells, or PBMCs provided the cDNA or gDNA that served as material.

Original methodology: Estimation of nucleated cell counts relied on the amplification of reference gene primers. Clones were read by immunoSEQ multiplex PCR, and TCRdb kept only the in-frame ones, dropping some. V, J and clone size are taken as reported in that table, and D and trimming were inferred from the DNA itself. This table holds some 130,000 clones, around 80% found once. This sequence was found in a man between 60 and 70 years old who had recovered from COVID-19. Specimen: peripheral blood.

The CDR3 region is CAPGGGNTDTQYF. The CDR3 DNA is TGTGCCCCAGGCGGGGGAAACACAGATACGCAGTATTTT. The chain couples TRBV7-9 to TRBJ2-3, with 7 bases that match TRBD2. This CDR3 has 13 amino acids. With 11 bases clipped from V and 2 bases from J, the junction kept 7 bases outside the gene matches. Germline V gives CDR1 SEHNR, CDR2 FQNEAQ (reference sequence).